What follows are 12 T cell receptor beta chains derived from one specimen sequenced in a study of blood T cell repertoires in COVID-19. This table comes from immunoSEQ multiplex PCR, and its TCRdb copy is limited to in-frame clones, with some not included. The table includes about 15,000 clones, roughly nine tenths detected once. The sample was peripheral blood. These receptors were obtained from a man in his 60s with acute or convalescent COVID-19.

The chain joins TRBV6-1 to TRBJ2-3; tentatively, D is TRBD2 (6 bases). This CDR3 comprises 15 residues. Germline assignment: CDR1 MNHNS and CDR2 SASEGT. Deletions cut 1 base from V and 3 bases from J, with 11 bases between. The CDR3 DNA reads TGTGCCAGCAGTGAAGGAGGACTACAAACAGATACGCAGTATTTT. It is translated as CASSEGGLQTDTQYF.

The rearrangement joins TRBV7-3 to TRBJ2-7; 7 nucleotides line up with TRBD1. The V segment lost 5 bases and the J segment 2 bases; nucleotides outside the gene matches: 6. The CDR3 runs 14 residues. Looked up from germline, CDR1 is SGHTA and CDR2 is FQGTGA. CDR3 in amino acids: CASSPDRRPYEQYF. CDR3 sequence (DNA): TGTGCCAGCAGCCCGGACAGGCGTCCCTACGAGCAGTACTTC.

The chain recombines TRBV7-9 with TRBJ2-7; 7 positions agree with TRBD1. Germline V lookup: CDR1 SEHNR, CDR2 FQNEAQ (reference sequence). CDR3 length: 15 amino acids. J was trimmed by 1 base and V by 4 bases; bases with no gene match: 7. In DNA form, the CDR3 reads TGTGCCAGCAGCTCACAGGGGCCTACTTCCTACGAGCAGTACTTC. Translated, it gives CASSSQGPTSYEQYF. The full variable domain, rest sourced from reference TRBV7-9 and TRBJ2-7, is DTGVSQNPRHKITKRGQNVTFRCDPISEHNRLYWYRQTLGQGPEFLTYFQNEAQLEKSRLLSDRFSAERPKGSFSTLEIQRTEQGDSAMYLCASSSQGPTSYEQYFGPGTRLTVT.

The rearrangement links TRBV9 to TRBJ1-1; D is ambiguous. Germline V gives CDR1 SGDLS, CDR2 YYNGEE. The CDR3 length is 13 residues. Between the trimmed V and J ends, which lost 4 bases and 1 base, there was a span of 8 bases. This chain's CDR3 is CASSLRWNTEAFF. The DNA for the CDR3 is TGTGCCAGCAGCCTCCGGTGGAACACTGAAGCTTTCTTT.

This clone was counted once. The chain joins TRBV7-2 to TRBJ2-7; a weak D match, TRBD2 (7 bases). Trimming took off 1 base at V and 5 bases at J, with 9 bases between the two ends. From germline, CDR1 is SGHTA and CDR2 FQGNSA. This CDR3 comprises 13 residues. DNA for the CDR3: TGTGCCAGCAGCTTAGTAGGGGGGGACGAGCAGTACTTC. Translating gives CASSLVGGDEQYF.

This CDR3 is CASSRGGGSNTEAFF. CDR3 DNA: TGTGCCAGCAGCCGAGGTGGGGGGTCGAACACTGAAGCTTTCTTT. The chain is built from TRBV28 and TRBJ1-1, with a weak D call TRBD1 (5 bases). V gave up 6 bases and J gave up 1 base, with 15 bases separating them. The germline V gene encodes CDR1 MDHEN and CDR2 SYDVKM. This CDR3 is built from 15 residues.

The rearrangement joins TRBV11-2 to TRBJ2-2; weak D call: TRBD1 (5 bases). V was trimmed by 0 bases and J by 4 bases, leaving 9 bases between them. Per the germline V gene, CDR1 is SGHAT and CDR2 is FQNNGV. The CDR3 is 15 amino acids. The CDR3 DNA sequence: TGTGCCAGCAGCTTAGATAGGCAGGGCACCGGGGAGCTGTTTTTT. It is translated as CASSLDRQGTGELFF.

This clone was found once. V and J are TRBV9 and TRBJ2-5; 8 nucleotides agree with TRBD2. Losses at the gene ends were 0 bases for V and 3 bases for J; bases not matched to a gene: 10. Germline V gene lookup returns CDR1 SGDLS and CDR2 YYNGEE. This CDR3 contains 17 residues. CDR3 in DNA: TGTGCCAGCAGCGTAGAAGATGGCGGGAGGAAGGAAGAGACCCAGTACTTC. Translated, it gives CASSVEDGGRKEETQYF.

This sequence joins TRBV4-3 and TRBJ2-7; TRBD2 agrees at 8 bases. The CDR3 spans 18 residues. Germline lookup yields CDR1 LGHNA and CDR2 YSLEER. Unmatched junction bases numbered 11, after V lost 0 bases and J lost 1 base. The CDR3 loop reads CASSQDWVGRGESYEQYF. The CDR3 region has the DNA TGCGCCAGCAGCCAAGATTGGGTAGGGCGGGGGGAATCCTACGAGCAGTACTTC.

The chain has TRBV6-5 and TRBJ1-6; 9 bases line up with TRBD1. Looked up from germline, CDR1 is MNHEY and CDR2 is SVGAGI. The CDR3 sequence is 15 residues long. V dropped 8 bases and J dropped 5; count of bases not matched to a gene: 7. The DNA of the CDR3 is TGTGCCAGCCGATCAGGGGACAGGGATAATTCACCCCTCCACTTT. This codes for CASRSGDRDNSPLHF.

The chain carries TRBV5-4 and TRBJ2-2; D is ambiguous. Looked up from germline, CDR1 is SGHNT and CDR2 is YYREEE (reference sequence). The CDR3 length is 12 residues. Trimming removed 2 bases at V and 6 bases at J, with 5 bases between. CDR3 region: CASSFTSGELFF. The CDR3 DNA reads TGTGCCAGCAGCTTCACTTCCGGGGAGCTGTTTTTT.

This clone was recorded only once. This chain joins TRBV6-2 or TRBV6-3 and TRBJ2-5, with TRBD2 matching over 12 bases. From germline, CDR1 is MNHEY and CDR2 SVGEGT. The CDR3 length is 18 residues. Trimming removed 5 bases from V and 4 bases from J; junction bases left unmatched: 14. The CDR3 bases are TGTGCCAGCAGTGACGTAGGACTAGCGGGGAGGGGCGGAGAGACCCAGTACTTC. This codes for CASSDVGLAGRGGETQYF.